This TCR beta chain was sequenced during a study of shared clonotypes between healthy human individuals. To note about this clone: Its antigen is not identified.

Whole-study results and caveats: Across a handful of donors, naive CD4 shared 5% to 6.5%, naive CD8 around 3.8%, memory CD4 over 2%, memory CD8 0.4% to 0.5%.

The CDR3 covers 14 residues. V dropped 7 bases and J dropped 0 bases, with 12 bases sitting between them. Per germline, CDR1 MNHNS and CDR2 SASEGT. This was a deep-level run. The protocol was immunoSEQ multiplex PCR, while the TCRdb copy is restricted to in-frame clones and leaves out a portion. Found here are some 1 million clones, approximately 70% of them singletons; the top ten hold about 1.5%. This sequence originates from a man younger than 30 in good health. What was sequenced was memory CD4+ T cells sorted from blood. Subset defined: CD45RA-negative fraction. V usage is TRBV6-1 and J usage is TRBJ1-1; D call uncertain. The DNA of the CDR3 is TGTGCCAGCACAACCGGGATAATGAACACTGAAGCTTTCTTT. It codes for CASTTGIMNTEAFF.